Listed here is a single T cell receptor (beta chain). TCRdb keeps only in-frame clones here, not all; method: immunoSEQ multiplex PCR. This sample has approximately 400,000 clones; around 86% occur once, and the top ten carry approximately 5%. This entry belongs to a study of blood T cell repertoires in COVID-19. Whole-study context: Acute and convalescent COVID-19 samples came from the United States, Italy and Spain.

V lost 5 bases, J lost 2 bases, and 14 bases lay in between. The V gene's germline CDR1 is SGDLS and CDR2 YYNGEE. The CDR3 spans 15 residues. In terms of age and location, participants ranged from roughly 18 to 100 years and lived in 24 US areas. The study counted Cohort 3 donors as recovered given two negative PCRs, clearance, or symptom resolution. Sequencing input: PBMCs or T cells enriched from blood (not recorded which). This chain uses TRBV9 with TRBJ1-3; possible D gene TRBD1, 5 bases. This TCR derives from a woman in her forties or fifties who had recovered from COVID-19. The CDR3 region is CASSAGGVAGNTIYF. CDR3 DNA: TGTGCCAGCAGTGCGGGGGGAGTAGCTGGAAACACCATATATTTT.